Listed here is a single T cell receptor beta chain. The data originate from a study of blood T cell repertoires in COVID-19. Looking at the study overall: Some COVID-19 samples were acute and others convalescent; all came from the United States, Italy and Spain.

Authors' analysis steps: By means of reference gene primer amplification, nucleated cell counts were estimated. The table came from immunoSEQ multiplex PCR; TCRdb's copy has only in-frame clones and leaves some out. V and J calls and clone size follow that table, whereas D and trimming were derived from the DNA. The sample holds approximately 300,000 clones, 89% seen once. The germline V and J ends were trimmed by 2 bases and 5 bases, with 12 bases remaining between them. CDR1 is MNHNS and CDR2 is SASEGT in the germline V gene. This CDR3 spans 14 amino acids. Cohort 3 recovered donors had two negative PCRs, clearance, or symptom resolution.

The receptor's source is a man aged 55 to 70 who had recovered from COVID-19. What was sequenced was PBMCs or T cells enriched from blood (not recorded which). The gene calls are TRBV6-1 and TRBJ1-2; possibly TRBD1 for D (6 bases). The CDR3 DNA sequence: TGTGCCAGCAGTGAAAATACAGGGAGATATGGCTACACCTTC. Its translation: CASSENTGRYGYTF.